This TCR beta chain emerged from a study of a mutant IDH1 vaccine in newly diagnosed glioma. About the research overall: Treatment recipients were approximately 62% male and around 40% female, and their mean age was around 40 years.

Method: immunoSEQ multiplex PCR; TCRdb's copy keeps in-frame clones and lacks some. The sample has nearly 15,000 clones, 80% to 90% seen once; the top ten hold around 9%. This clone occurred once. Antigen: not known. Described time point: baseline, week 1 (first vaccination visit). Treatment meaning: pre-vaccination baseline after standard-of-care therapy. The donor cohort comprised cases of new WHO grade 3 or 4 IDH1-mutant, ATRX-lost astrocytoma. Study-wide points: Among top peripheral T cell clonotypes, changes seemed unrelated to pseudoprogression.

The sample in question was PBMCs, obtained from a glioma patient treated with radiotherapy, temozolomide or both. The TCR comes from a woman in her 40s with glioma. Some clones in this sample may be carry-over from other donors' samples.

CDR3 sequence (DNA): TGTGCCATCCGCGAATATTTGGGTAGCAATCAGCCCCAGCATTTT. Protein: CAIREYLGSNQPQHF. This chain joins TRBV10-3 and TRBJ1-5; D remains unclear. Germline lookup yields CDR1 ENHRY and CDR2 SYGVKD. The CDR3 length is 15 residues. Trimming removed 8 bases at V and 0 bases at J, with 14 bases between.